A single TCR beta chain is shown here with its context. The sample comes from a study of control samples from healthy donors and cancer patients. CDR1 is LGHDT, CDR2 YNNKEL, per germline (reference sequence). The V end lost 7 bases, the J end lost 4 bases, and 8 bases lay between the germline ends. The CDR3 spans 12 residues. Here immunoSEQ multiplex PCR was the method, and the copy in TCRdb shows in-frame clones only, minus some. The sample consists of 100,000 to 150,000 clones, about 87% of them appearing once. Material: blood. The chain joins TRBV3-1 (or the pseudogene TRBV3-2) to TRBJ1-3; D gene ambiguous. This clonotype was sampled from a man aged 55 to 70 in good health. DNA of the CDR3: TGTGCCAGCAAGAGGGAGGGAAACACCATATATTTT. It encodes CASKREGNTIYF.